Listed here are 27 T cell receptor beta chains from one sample, sequenced in a study of blood T cell repertoires in COVID-19. TCRdb's table, derived via immunoSEQ multiplex PCR, lists solely in-frame clones and lacks some. The sample lists a few hundred thousand clones; about 86% were seen once. Material: peripheral blood. Source of these receptors: a woman aged 25 to 39 who had recovered from COVID-19.

The genes are TRBV27 and TRBJ1-2; D is possibly TRBD1 (5 bases). Germline-derived CDR1 and CDR2 are MNHEY and SMNVEV (reference sequence). This CDR3 contains 12 residues. V lost 6 bases to trimming and J lost 8 bases, with 13 bases between them. The CDR3 sequence is CASRGLYYGYTF. CDR3 DNA sequence: TGTGCCAGCAGGGGGCTTTATTACGGCTACACCTTC.

The table lists this clone with a few counts. CDR3 sequence: CASSGGNYEQYF. The CDR3 DNA reads as TGTGCCAGCAGCGGGGGGAACTACGAGCAGTACTTC. The chain employs TRBV7-9 and TRBJ2-7, with D possibly TRBD2 on 6 matching bases. The CDR3 consists of 12 residues. Per the germline V gene, CDR1 is SEHNR and CDR2 is FQNEAQ (reference sequence). V was shortened by 5 bases and J by 3 bases, with 8 bases between the two germline ends.

This clone came up a few times. The genes are TRBV24-1 and TRBJ2-1; D unresolved. V lost 3 bases and J lost 5, with 10 bases in between. The CDR3 consists of 14 residues. The germline V gene has CDR1 KGHDR and CDR2 SFDVKD. The CDR3 loop reads CATSDRKRHNEQFF. The CDR3, as DNA: TGTGCCACCAGTGATAGGAAGAGGCACAATGAGCAGTTCTTC.

The genes are TRBV28 and TRBJ1-4; 9 bases map to TRBD1. The V and J ends lost 7 bases and 7 bases, in that order; junction bases with no gene match: 4. This CDR3 has 13 amino acids. The germline V gene encodes CDR1 MDHEN and CDR2 SYDVKM. As DNA, the CDR3 is TGTGCCAGCAAGGGGACAGGGTCTGAAAAACTGTTTTTT. This gives the protein CASKGTGSEKLFF.

The CDR3 loop is CASSIQETQYF. CDR3 sequence (DNA): TGTGCCAGCAGCATCCAAGAGACCCAGTACTTC. This rearrangement joins TRBV12-3 or TRBV12-4 to TRBJ2-5; D is unresolved. V was shortened by 6 bases and J by 1 base, with 3 bases between the two germline ends. This CDR3 is built from 11 residues.

The chain combines TRBV6-6 with TRBJ2-6, with 7 bases aligning to TRBD1. J gave up 2 bases and V 6 bases, and 4 bases lay outside the gene matches. The CDR3 consists of 15 residues. Per the germline V gene, CDR1 is MNHNY and CDR2 is SVGAGI (reference sequence). The CDR3 protein is CASSHGTAGANVLTF. Written as DNA, the CDR3 is TGTGCCAGCAGCCATGGGACAGCTGGGGCCAACGTCCTGACTTTC.

This chain connects TRBV7-2 to TRBJ2-5; D uncertain. The length of the CDR3 is 13 residues. The V end was cut by 1 base, the J end by 2 bases, with 5 bases between. Per germline, CDR1 SGHTA and CDR2 FQGNSA. In DNA form, the CDR3 reads TGTGCCAGCAGCTTAGTAGAACAAGAGACCCAGTACTTC. Translated, it gives CASSLVEQETQYF.

This chain joins TRBV7-3 and TRBJ2-2; 14 bases agree with TRBD2. Germline assignment: CDR1 SGHTA and CDR2 FQGTGA. J gave up 6 bases and V 5 bases, and 8 bases lay outside the gene matches. The CDR3 spans 17 residues. This CDR3 is CASSPRGLAGEAGELFF. In DNA, the CDR3 is TGTGCCAGCAGCCCGAGGGGACTAGCGGGAGAGGCCGGGGAGCTGTTTTTT. Drawing the rest from reference TRBV7-3 and TRBJ2-2, the complete variable domain is GAGVSQTPSNKVTEKGKYVELRCDPISGHTALYWYRQSLGQGPEFLIYFQGTGAADDSGLPNDRFFAVRPEGSVSTLKIQRTERGDSAVYLCASSPRGLAGEAGELFFGEGSRLTVL.

This clone ranks as medium-sized (0.01 to 0.1%). The rearrangement links TRBV5-1 to TRBJ2-2; 13 bases align to TRBD2. CDR3 length: 23 amino acids. After removal of 1 base from V and 4 bases from J, the junction contained 22 bases not matched to a gene. CDR1 and CDR2 from the germline V gene are SGHRS and YFSETQ. The CDR3 loop reads CASSLFGYRTSGSESPPTGELFF. CDR3 DNA: TGCGCCAGCAGCTTGTTTGGGTATAGGACTAGCGGGAGTGAATCCCCTCCCACCGGGGAGCTGTTTTTT.

The J gene is TRBJ1-1, the V gene TRBV30; D is undetermined. Between the trimmed V and J ends, which lost 0 bases and 3 bases, there was a span of 17 bases. The CDR3 loop spans 16 amino acids. Germline V gene data show CDR1 as GTSNPN and CDR2 as SVGIG (reference sequence). This CDR3 reads CAWSVGAGGGYTEAFF. CDR3 nucleotide sequence: TGTGCCTGGAGTGTGGGTGCGGGAGGTGGGTACACTGAAGCTTTCTTT.

The chain links TRBV20-1 to TRBJ2-7; D is perhaps TRBD1 (5 bases). Germline CDR1 and CDR2: DFQATT and SNEGSKA (reference sequence). V was pared by 5 bases and J by 7 bases, with 12 bases between. CDR3 length equals 11 residues. The CDR3 protein is CSAPGHREQYF. CDR3 DNA sequence: TGCAGTGCTCCTGGACATCGGGAGCAGTACTTC.

This chain uses TRBV5-4 with TRBJ2-5, with 8 positions matching TRBD1. CDR1 is SGHNT and CDR2 is YYREEE in the germline V gene (reference sequence). The CDR3 has 14 amino acids. The J segment lost 5 bases and the V segment lost 5 bases, leaving 8 bases of the junction unmatched. In DNA form, the CDR3 reads TGTGCCAGCAGGCAGGACAGGGCGGGGGAGACCCAGTACTTC. Amino acid sequence: CASRQDRAGETQYF.

The gene calls are TRBV2 and TRBJ2-7; 10 positions agree with TRBD2. V was clipped by 6 bases and J by 2 bases; unmatched bases: 7. Germline CDR1 SNHLY, CDR2 FYNNEI. CDR3 length: 15 residues. CDR3 region: CASREGLALTYEQYF. The CDR3 nucleotides are TGTGCCAGCAGGGAGGGACTAGCGCTTACCTACGAGCAGTACTTC.

On this clone: In the same sample, other DNA sequences code for this CDR3. The chain is built from TRBV5-1 and TRBJ2-3, with 8 bases aligning to TRBD1. The trim removed 3 bases at V and 3 bases at J, leaving 3 bases unmatched. The CDR3 is 14 residues long. Germline-derived CDR1 and CDR2 are SGHRS and YFSETQ. The CDR3, as DNA: TGCGCCAGCAGCTCTGGACAGGGAACAGATACGCAGTATTTT. Encoded protein: CASSSGQGTDTQYF.

The chain joins TRBV5-8 to TRBJ1-2; 7 bases map to TRBD1. J gave up 6 bases and V 4 bases, and 9 bases lay outside the gene matches. CDR1 is SGHTS, CDR2 YDEGEE, per germline. This CDR3 region has 14 residues. The CDR3 protein is CASSILQGEDGYTF. Here the CDR3 DNA reads TGTGCCAGCAGCATCCTCCAGGGGGAAGATGGCTACACCTTC. Based on the CDR3 plus reference TRBV5-8 and TRBJ1-2, the full variable domain is EAGVTQSPTHLIKTRGQQATLRCSPISGHTSVYWYQQALGLGLQFLLWYDEGEERNRGNFPPRFSGRQFPNYSSELNVNALELEDSALYLCASSILQGEDGYTFGSGTRLTVV.

The V gene is TRBV19, the J gene TRBJ2-2; perhaps TRBD1 as D (5 bases). Germline CDR1 LNHDA, CDR2 SQIVND (reference sequence). This CDR3 has 15 amino acids. Trimming stripped 7 bases from V and 6 bases from J, with 18 bases between. Written as DNA, the CDR3 is TGTGCCAGTATAGGGGCAGTCCAAAACGCCGGGGAGCTGTTTTTT. It encodes CASIGAVQNAGELFF. Together with reference TRBV19 and TRBJ2-2, the CDR3 gives the full variable domain: DGGITQSPKYLFRKEGQNVTLSCEQNLNHDAMYWYRQDPGQGLRLIYYSQIVNDFQKGDIAEGYSVSREKKESFPLTVTSAQKNPTAFYLCASIGAVQNAGELFFGEGSRLTVL.

The chain uses TRBV3-1 (or the pseudogene TRBV3-2) and TRBJ1-1; 8 bases fit TRBD1. CDR3 length: 15 residues. V shed 4 bases and J 1 base; nucleotides not matched to a gene: 5. The germline CDR1 and CDR2 sequences are LGHDT and YNNKEL (reference sequence). The CDR3 sequence is CASSPRGRANTEAFF. The CDR3 DNA reads as TGTGCCAGCAGCCCCAGGGGGCGAGCGAACACTGAAGCTTTCTTT.

This sequence joins TRBV19 and TRBJ2-6; D unclear. V was shortened by 7 bases and J by 0 bases, with 10 bases between the two germline ends. The germline V gene encodes CDR1 LNHDA and CDR2 SQIVND (reference sequence). This CDR3 comprises 15 residues. The CDR3 bases are TGTGCCAGTACCCCCAGTCTCTCTGGGGCCAACGTCCTGACTTTC. It codes for CASTPSLSGANVLTF.

As regards this clone: An end of the junction differs from the germline gene, which may be a read error. This chain connects TRBV27 to TRBJ2-1; D gene uncertain. This CDR3 is 14 amino acids long. The V gene's germline CDR1 is MNHEY and CDR2 SMNVEV (reference sequence). CDR3 bases: TGTGCCAGCAGTCAAACCCTCGAGTACAGTGAGCAGTTCTTC. Its translation: CASSQTLEYSEQFF.

V usage is TRBV10-1 and J usage is TRBJ1-6; possibly TRBD1 for D (5 bases). Germline-derived CDR1 and CDR2 are WNHNN and SYGVQD (reference sequence). The CDR3 consists of 14 residues. Trimming left V 5 bases short and J 10 bases short, with 15 bases between. CDR3 DNA: TGCGCCAGCAGTAGGGAGTTGGGGGGATCACCCCTCCACTTT. Amino acid sequence: CASSRELGGSPLHF.

The chain employs TRBV19 and TRBJ1-3, with D hard to call. Trimming took off 6 bases at V and 0 bases at J, with 18 bases between the two ends. Germline assignment: CDR1 LNHDA and CDR2 SQIVND (reference sequence). The CDR3 length is 17 residues. The CDR3 DNA sequence: TGTGCCAGTAGCGATAGGTCCCTGCGGATCTCTGGAAACACCATATATTTT. This encodes CASSDRSLRISGNTIYF. The whole variable domain, filled in from reference TRBV19 and TRBJ1-3, reads DGGITQSPKYLFRKEGQNVTLSCEQNLNHDAMYWYRQDPGQGLRLIYYSQIVNDFQKGDIAEGYSVSREKKESFPLTVTSAQKNPTAFYLCASSDRSLRISGNTIYFGEGSWLTVV.

The gene calls are TRBV10-3 and TRBJ1-2, with D perhaps matching TRBD1 (6 bases). Germline CDR1 is ENHRY and CDR2 is SYGVKD. The length of the CDR3 is 14 residues. V lost 6 bases to trimming and J lost 8 bases, with 19 bases between them. CDR3 residues: CAIRDSPSTGGYTF. In DNA, the CDR3 is TGTGCCATCAGGGACAGTCCTTCAACCGGGGGCTACACCTTC.

This chain connects TRBV4-2 to TRBJ2-4, with a tentative D call TRBD2 (6 bases). Trimming removed 3 bases from V and 0 bases from J, with 12 bases in between. The germline V gene encodes CDR1 LGHNA and CDR2 YNFKEQ. The CDR3 runs to 16 residues. For the CDR3, the DNA is TGTGCCAGCAGCCACCTGACGGGAGCAGCCAAAAACATTCAGTACTTC. Its protein is CASSHLTGAAKNIQYF.

The chain has TRBV9 and TRBJ1-4; TRBD1 agrees at 7 bases. The germline V gene has CDR1 SGDLS and CDR2 YYNGEE. This CDR3 region has 14 residues. V dropped 4 bases and J dropped 8; count of bases not matched to a gene: 8. CDR3: CASSLTGLGEKLFF. The DNA for the CDR3 is TGTGCCAGCAGCCTGACAGGGTTAGGGGAAAAACTGTTTTTT. Combining the CDR3 with reference TRBV9 and TRBJ1-4 gives the whole variable domain DSGVTQTPKHLITATGQRVTLRCSPRSGDLSVYWYQQSLDQGLQFLIQYYNGEERAKGNILERFSAQQFPDLHSELNLSSLELGDSALYFCASSLTGLGEKLFFGSGTQLSVL.

The chain joins TRBV7-9 to TRBJ2-5, with D perhaps TRBD1 (6 bases). V lost 4 bases and J 4 bases, leaving 19 bases between the germline ends. CDR1 is SEHNR, CDR2 FQNEAQ, per germline (reference sequence). The CDR3 loop spans 16 amino acids. The CDR3 here is CASSYSTGTGRETQYF. CDR3 DNA: TGTGCCAGCAGCTACTCGACAGGTACAGGGCGAGAGACCCAGTACTTC.

This chain joins TRBV15 and TRBJ1-3; D possibly corresponds to TRBD1 (5 bases). Germline V lookup: CDR1 LNHNV, CDR2 YYDKDF (reference sequence). V gave up 0 bases and J gave up 6 bases, with 15 bases separating them. The CDR3 length is 16 residues. Written as DNA, the CDR3 is TGTGCCACCAGCAGAGATTTCCTAGGGGCGATAAACACCATATATTTT. Its translation is CATSRDFLGAINTIYF.

The rearrangement links TRBV10-1 to TRBJ2-7, with 8 nucleotides matching TRBD2. The length of the CDR3 is 13 residues. Trimming cost V 10 bases and J 0 bases; bases outside gene matches: 5. Germline CDR1 and CDR2: WNHNN and SYGVQD (reference sequence). CDR3 in amino acids: CATGGTSSYEQYF. The CDR3 nucleotides read TGCGCCACGGGAGGGACCAGCTCCTACGAGCAGTACTTC.